Reported below is one T cell receptor (beta chain). Its antigen is not identified. The data derive from a study of cytotoxic CD8 clonotypes in ibrutinib-treated CLL. Study context: Per sample, productive templates averaged around 260,000 and productive rearrangements averaged around 100,000. Findings and limits, study-wide: Clonality, elevated at ibrutinib response, dropped back toward baseline at progression.

Profiling relied on immunoSEQ multiplex PCR, and the TCRdb table lists in-frame clones only, not all of them. The sample carries 250,000 or so clones, less than 75% recorded once. Trimming left V 3 bases short and J 2 bases short, with 11 bases between. Germline lookup yields CDR1 SNHLY and CDR2 FYNNEI. This CDR3 has 14 amino acids. Sequenced here: PBMCs, sampled after 24 months of ibrutinib treatment. The receptor was isolated from a human donor with chronic lymphocytic leukemia. The chain employs TRBV2 and TRBJ2-7; no firm D call. In nucleotides, the CDR3 is TGTGCCAGCAGTGATTGGCGGACCCCCTACGAGCAGTACTTC. It yields the protein CASSDWRTPYEQYF.